The 10 T cell receptor beta chains given below trace back to one sample, sequenced in a study of blood T cell repertoires in COVID-19. Clones were read by immunoSEQ multiplex PCR, and TCRdb kept only the in-frame ones, dropping some. This table holds under 300,000 clones, over 70% found once. The sequenced material came from PBMCs or T cells enriched from blood (not recorded which). These receptors all come from a woman aged 35 to 49 who had been exposed to COVID-19.

CDR3 coding DNA: TGTGCCAGCAGTGGATCTTCCTGGACAGGGCCCTCCCCCAGCAACTATGGCTACACCTTC. Amino acid sequence: CASSGSSWTGPSPSNYGYTF. The gene calls are TRBV4-2 and TRBJ1-2; 8 bases map to TRBD1. The ends lost 6 bases at V and 2 bases at J; junction bases unmatched: 23. The CDR3 is made up of 20 amino acids. The germline gives CDR1 LGHNA, CDR2 YNFKEQ.

In this sample, this clone turned up once. The CDR3 loop is CASSYSKRQGTSEAFF. The CDR3 coding sequence is TGTGCCAGCAGTTACTCGAAAAGGCAGGGGACCTCAGAAGCTTTCTTT. The chain recombines TRBV6-2 or TRBV6-3 with TRBJ1-1; D is possibly TRBD1 (6 bases). Germline loops: CDR1 MNHEY, CDR2 SVGEGT. The CDR3 sequence is 16 residues long. The germline V and J ends were trimmed by 0 bases and 8 bases, with 19 bases remaining between them.

In regard to this clone: An end of the junction does not agree with germline; a read error may underlie this. The V gene is TRBV5-1, the J gene TRBJ1-2; D is possibly TRBD1 (5 bases). Looked up from germline, CDR1 is SGHRS and CDR2 is YFSETQ. The CDR3 is 14 residues long. CDR3 coding DNA: TGTGCCAGCAGCTTGGGTGGCACCCCAGGGAGCTACACCTTC. Its translation is CASSLGGTPGSYTF.

V usage is TRBV4-1 and J usage is TRBJ2-1; maybe TRBD1 (7 bases). The CDR3 length is 16 residues. Germline V lookup: CDR1 MGHRA, CDR2 YSYEKL. V dropped 3 bases and J dropped 3 bases, with 15 bases sitting between them. CDR3 loop: CASSQPTGRYYNEQFF. CDR3 nucleotide sequence: TGCGCCAGCAGCCAGCCGACAGGGAGGTACTACAATGAGCAGTTCTTC.

The chain has TRBV6-5 and TRBJ1-2, with a tentative D call TRBD1 (5 bases). The CDR3 is 16 residues long. Germline V gene lookup returns CDR1 MNHEY and CDR2 SVGAGI. The germline V and J ends were trimmed by 0 bases and 4 bases, with 15 bases remaining between them. CDR3 sequence: CASSYSIIRGTYGYTF. CDR3 in DNA: TGTGCCAGCAGTTACTCGATAATAAGGGGCACCTATGGCTACACCTTC.

The chain employs TRBV19 and TRBJ2-3, with 10 bases fitting TRBD2. The CDR3 is 17 amino acids. V lost 5 bases to trimming and J lost 1 base; unmatched junction nucleotides: 9. Germline assignment: CDR1 LNHDA and CDR2 SQIVND (reference sequence). The CDR3 DNA reads TGTGCCAGTAGTGAAGCTAGCGGGAGCCTTGGCACAGATACGCAGTATTTT. Amino acid sequence: CASSEASGSLGTDTQYF.

The chain has TRBV6-2 or TRBV6-3 and TRBJ1-2, with D tentatively TRBD1 (5 bases). Trimming pared 3 bases from V and 6 bases from J, leaving 17 bases between. The CDR3 consists of 15 residues. Germline values: CDR1 MNHEY, CDR2 SVGEGT. Here the CDR3 reads CASSYGGSNTHGYTF. DNA for the CDR3: TGTGCCAGCAGTTATGGGGGGAGTAATACCCATGGCTACACCTTC.

In nucleotides, the CDR3 is TGTGCCAGCAGCGTTTGGGCGGGGCAAGAGACCCAGTACTTC. The encoded protein is CASSVWAGQETQYF. The V and J genes are TRBV7-2 and TRBJ2-5, with D perhaps matching TRBD2 (6 bases). Trimming took 5 bases from V and 2 from J, leaving 12 bases between them. In germline, CDR1 is SGHTA, CDR2 FQGNSA. The CDR3 contains 14 residues.

The rearrangement links TRBV6-5 to TRBJ1-6; TRBD1 matches at 7 bases. The CDR3 consists of 14 residues. Germline lookup yields CDR1 MNHEY and CDR2 SVGAGI. Losses at the gene ends were 7 bases for V and 8 bases for J; bases not matched to a gene: 8. In DNA, the CDR3 is TGTGCCAGCACCCGGGACAGCCTATATTCACCCCTCCACTTT. The encoded protein is CASTRDSLYSPLHF.

J is TRBJ1-1 and V is TRBV5-4; unclear D gene. Trimming removed 4 bases at V and 2 bases at J, with 9 bases between. CDR3 size: 13 residues. In germline, CDR1 is SGHNT, CDR2 YYREEE (reference sequence). The CDR3 is CASSEGLNTEAFF. The DNA for the CDR3 is TGTGCCAGCAGCGAAGGACTCAACACTGAAGCTTTCTTT.